The clone carrying this T cell receptor (beta chain) was counted at least ten times. Its antigen is not identified. Germline V lookup: CDR1 DFQATT, CDR2 SNEGSKA (reference sequence). The CDR3 is 14 amino acids. V was pared by 0 bases and J by 3 bases, with 9 bases between. Unique molecular identifiers (one per individual cDNA molecule) were attached. MiXCR was run by TCRdb on the 5' RACE reads, yielding one entry per CDR3 protein. The sample shows approximately 28,000 distinct CDR3 sequences, about 4.6% of them seen only once. The data were obtained in a study of early T cells in non-severe SARS-CoV-2 infection. About the study: Sequenced bulk RNA came from whole blood that was unsorted, and chains were unpaired. General study results and limits: Matching against VDJdb likely underestimated virus-specific expansions, favoring anti-spike CD8.

The clonotype comes from an adult who was a healthcare worker with PCR-confirmed SARS-CoV-2 infection or an uninfected control (not recorded which). The sample consisted of whole blood, taken at baseline. The chain has TRBV20-1 and TRBJ2-1, with unresolved D. The CDR3 nucleotides read TGCAGTGCTAGAGATAAGTCTTACTACAATGAGCAGTTCTTC. Its protein is CSARDKSYYNEQFF.